The entry below gives a single T cell receptor beta chain sequence along with its context. It lacks a known antigen. No much larger clone is present one base from it, and per-base qualities are unavailable. The sample's treatment or condition label, in plain terms: live attenuated yellow fever vaccine strain. A standard Ficoll-Paque protocol was used to isolate PBMCs from peripheral blood. Dynabeads CD4 and CD8 positive selection kits were used to isolate the CD4 and CD8 T-cell fractions. TriZol was used to extract RNA from bulk PBMCs, from CD4 and CD8 fractions, and from dextramer-positive and dextramer-negative fractions. The source of the sample is a study of T cells after yellow fever vaccination (dated by TCRdb to between 2019 and 2020). At the level of the whole study: The SMART-Seq v4 Ultra Low Input RNA kit was used to prepare libraries from fractions with low cell numbers. To track T-cell clones before and after primary and booster YFV17D yellow fever vaccination, bulk TCR alpha and beta repertoires were sequenced longitudinally. The cohort comprised two healthy male donors, one aged 18 to 30 and one aged 30 to 39 years. Blood was collected at multiple timepoints before and after primary and secondary immunization, and bulk PBMC replicates and cell subsets were isolated. General study outcomes and caveats: Compared with the primary T-cell response, the secondary T-cell response was weaker but faster, peaking on day 5 rather than day 15. Because only a couple of donors were included in the study, the extent to which the findings can be generalized is limited. A small share of clonotypes was detected in both CD4 and CD8 compartments, with the overlap likely arising from convergent recombination. After the booster, most clones that had expanded after primary vaccination were detected again (around 95% of CD4 and 88% of CD8), suggesting broad maintenance of memory. Computational filtering was needed because FACS-sorted repertoires could contain abundant contaminating clonotypes from the bulk population.

The instrument given in TCRdb is Illumina NovaSeq 6000. TCR cDNA was synthesized by 5'RACE template switching, which introduced a universal primer site and unique molecular identifiers. cDNA synthesis was primed from both the TCR alpha and TCR beta constant segments. Libraries were amplified in two PCR steps, with sample barcodes and sequencing adapters added in the second step. Sequencing of libraries was performed on Illumina HiSeq 2500 (2x100 bp) or NovaSeq (2x150 bp). In the paper's pipeline: MIGEC handled demultiplexing of reads and collapsing into UMI consensus sequences, while MiXCR performed V(D)J alignment. Vaccine-responding clonotypes were identified with edgeR using replicate PBMC samples, with FDR below 0.01 and a log2 fold change above 5 up to day 15 being required. Each bulk clonotype received a CD4 or CD8 identity based on whether the sequenced CD4 or CD8 repertoire contained that clonotype at higher abundance. TCRdb trimmed the raw reads at Q25, called clones with MiXCR and kept productive beta chains. Merged by CDR3 protein, the rows form single entries marked with the most common genes and DNA. TCRdb's processing, not the authors' own work, is the source of the V and J calls. This sample lists some 120,000 distinct CDR3 sequences; nearly 15% were detected once. The ten largest clonotypes hold around 40% of the sample.

According to the germline V gene, CDR1 reads MNHEY and CDR2 reads SVGAGI. The CDR3 spans 15 residues, from the cysteine through the phenylalanine. The retained sequence is limited to the CDR3, 45 bases, with the frame set at the first base. V lost 1 base and J lost 5 bases, and the count of bases not matched to a germline gene is 2. The specimen comprised CD8+ T cells sorted from PBMCs, sampled 5 days after the yellow fever booster vaccination. The rearrangement joined TRBV6-5 to TRBJ2-3; a stretch of 11 junction bases matches TRBD2. This TCR was sampled from a man between 18 and 29 years old who received the YFV17D yellow fever vaccine. CDR3 reads: CASSYLAGGQDTQYF. The DNA sequence reads TGTGCCAGCAGTTACTTAGCGGGGGGGCAAGATACGCAGTATTTT.